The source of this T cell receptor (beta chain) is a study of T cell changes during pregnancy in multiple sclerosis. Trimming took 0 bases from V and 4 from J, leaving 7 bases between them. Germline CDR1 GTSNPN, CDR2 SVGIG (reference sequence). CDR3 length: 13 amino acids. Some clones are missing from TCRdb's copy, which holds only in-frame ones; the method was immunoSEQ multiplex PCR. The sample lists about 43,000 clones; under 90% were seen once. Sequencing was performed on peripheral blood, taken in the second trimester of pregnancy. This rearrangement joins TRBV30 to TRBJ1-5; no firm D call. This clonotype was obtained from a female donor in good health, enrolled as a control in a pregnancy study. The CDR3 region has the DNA TGTGCCTGGAGTGTAAACCAGAATCAGCCCCAGCATTTT. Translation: CAWSVNQNQPQHF.